The clone carrying this T cell receptor (beta chain) has at least ten counts. Prior to thyroid surgery, none of the patients had received any treatment. Germline loops: CDR1 MNHNS, CDR2 SASEGT. V was clipped by 2 bases and J by 1 base; unmatched bases: 8. This CDR3 comprises 17 residues. This sample was included in a study of metastatic and nonmetastatic thyroid tumors. TCRdb re-analyzed the PCR reads using MiXCR. The table shows tens of thousands of clones, with more than 9.5% occurring only once. The chain is built from TRBV6-1 and TRBJ1-3, with 7 bases fitting TRBD1. The sequence came from a female donor with papillary thyroid cancer or a benign thyroid nodule (not recorded which). Some clones in this sample may be carry-over from other donors' samples. Sequencing was done on a sample of blood. The CDR3 bases are TGTGCCAGCAGTGAACACAGGGGAGAGAGGTCTGGAAACACCATATATTTT. Translating gives CASSEHRGERSGNTIYF.